This T cell receptor beta chain emerged from a study of T-cell memory formation after mild COVID-19. Study-level information: TCR clusters were mostly confined to one donor each. Regarding the study as a whole: The CD4+ clones that contracted clustered mainly within CM and EM, and the CD8+ clones concentrated in EMRA.

The CDR3 is made up of 16 amino acids. Losses at the gene ends were 2 bases for V and 4 bases for J; bases not matched to a gene: 7. The germline CDR1 and CDR2 sequences are SGHVS and FNYEAQ. This clonotype has only a few counts. Its antigen remains unidentified. TCR alpha and TCR beta cDNA libraries carrying sample barcodes and UMIs came from 5'RACE with constant-segment primers. TCRdb passed the 5' RACE reads through MiXCR, listing each CDR3 protein once. The data show 400,000 to 500,000 distinct CDR3 sequences, 20% seen once. Sequencing was performed on PBMCs or a T cell subset sorted from them (not recorded which). This receptor was identified in an adult woman who had mild COVID-19 (a few samples of this study predate the infection). Cell type and time point are not known. The gene calls are TRBV7-6 and TRBJ2-3; TRBD2 matches at 9 bases. The CDR3 loop is CASSLSGLAGSDTQYF. CDR3 DNA sequence: TGTGCCAGCAGCTTATCGGGACTAGCCGGGTCAGATACGCAGTATTTT.